Described below is a single T cell receptor (beta chain) sequence and its context. Its antigen is unknown. No much larger clone is present one base from it, and per-base qualities are unavailable. TCRbeta CDR3 regions were amplified from genomic DNA by means of the immunoSEQ Assay, a bias-controlled multiplex PCR. Per the source publication's procedure: Within the assay, amplification of reference gene primers was used to estimate how many nucleated cells each sample contained. Sequence reads were collapsed and filtered to measure the absolute abundance of every unique TCRbeta CDR3 rearrangement. For each sample, productive Simpson clonality was calculated as the square root of Simpson's diversity index over productive rearrangements. In TCRdb, the immuneACCESS table is reduced to in-frame sequences with V and J assigned. These tables do not hold every clone; where another copy was compared, an unresolved V gene accounts for under half, and the others remain unexplained. V and J calls and clone size are those listed in that table; D and trimming were worked out from the DNA. This sample is represented by around 99,000 clones; just under 90% of them were singletons. 0.95% to 1.3% of the sample comes from the top ten.

The data derive from a study of blood T cell repertoires in COVID-19 (dated by TCRdb to about 2020). Study-level background: Collaborator samples came from the United States, Italy and Spain and covered acute and convalescent phases of COVID-19. The prospective study material was composed of cDNA or gDNA derived from T cells, B-cell-depleted T cells, or PBMCs. Subjects who had been exposed to COVID-19, were actively infected with it, or had recovered from it provided the deeply sampled blood TCRbeta repertoires that made up the dataset. The repertoires were released in a freely available public database meant as a resource for research on the immune response to SARS-CoV-2. The samples were drawn from two sources: the first 160 participants of the ongoing ImmuneRACE study, and 1,000 to 1,500 subjects contributed by 6 global collaborators. A de-identified subject ID, COVID-19 status, age in years and sex were almost always included in the sample metadata. HLA class I and class II types, where available, came from metadata supplied by the sample provider rather than from assay-based typing. Paper-wide results and their limitations: The amount of clinical and demographic metadata varied by source and participant and was provided uncurated.

Each collaborating institution followed its own protocols to collect whole blood in K2EDTA tubes. For TCRbeta analysis, collaborator samples were shipped as frozen whole blood, as isolated PBMCs, or as DNA extracted from either sample type. The CDR3 runs 14 residues from the cysteine to the phenylalanine. Solely the CDR3 DNA is kept, with 42 bases framed from the first base. CDR1 SGHDT and CDR2 YYEEEE were looked up in the germline V gene. Relative to germline, V is missing 3 bases and J is missing 4 bases, with 6 bases of the junction outside any gene match. This receptor was identified in a human donor in a cohort sampled during active COVID-19. Input material: peripheral blood. This chain is built from TRBV5-6 and TRBJ2-7; 8 central bases correspond to TRBD2. The bases read TGTGCCAGCAGCTCCGCCGGCGGGGGGTACGAGCAGTACTTC. Translated, this is CASSSAGGGYEQYF. Full variable domain (CDR3 extended with the reference TRBV5-6 and TRBJ2-7 proteins): DAGVTQSPTHLIKTRGQQVTLRCSPKSGHDTVSWYQQALGQGPQFIFQYYEEEERQRGNFPDRFSGHQFPNYSSELNVNALLLGDSALYLCASSSAGGGYEQYFGPGTRLTVT.